This TCR beta chain was recorded in a study of T cells in Graves' hyperthyroidism and ophthalmopathy. This clonotype was detected ten times or more. The CDR3 spans 16 residues. The V segment lost 1 base and the J segment 2 bases; nucleotides outside the gene matches: 4. Germline assignment: CDR1 MNHEY and CDR2 SVGAGI. The TCR beta CDR3 regions underwent amplification using RNA transcripts as the source. First-round RT-PCR of the TCR CDR3 relied on the HTBI primer set. Each CDR3 protein gets one entry after TCRdb re-called the multiplex PCR reads with MiXCR. The profile covers about 350,000 distinct CDR3 sequences, with approximately 14% appearing a single time and about 21% taken by the ten largest.

The chain is built from TRBV6-5 and TRBJ2-7; 11 nucleotides match TRBD2. This clonotype was obtained from a woman aged 55-75 years with Graves' ophthalmopathy. The sample taken for sequencing was blood. CDR3: CASSYWGTSGTYEQYF. In DNA, the CDR3 is TGTGCCAGCAGTTACTGGGGGACTAGCGGAACCTACGAGCAGTACTTC.